The rows below give T cell receptor beta chains drawn from one sample of a study of shared clonotypes between healthy human individuals. The protocol was immunoSEQ multiplex PCR, while the TCRdb copy is restricted to in-frame clones and leaves out a portion. This sample yields about 480,000 clones, of which 79% are seen a single time; approximately 13% belongs to the top ten. The sequencing sample was made of PBMCs. The receptors stem from a woman in her forties in good health. Some clones in this sample may be carry-over from other donors' samples. Each CDR3 is given with its conserved first and last residue. D genes are given only for firm matches. Expanded clones are given a class, and other clones once, few, many or no size at all.

clone_size: NA
d_call: NA
v_call: TRBV27
cdr3_aa: CASSLSFSSGNTIYF

clone_size: once
d_call: NA
v_call: TRBV7-6
cdr3_aa: CASSSHALLGPLHF

clone_size: NA
d_call: NA
v_call: TRBV7-3
cdr3_aa: CASSSPGRNEQFF

clone_size: once
d_call: NA
v_call: TRBV11-3
cdr3_aa: CASSLEAAGELFF

clone_size: NA
d_call: NA
v_call: TRBV28
cdr3_aa: CASSISMGTEAFF

clone_size: NA
d_call: NA
v_call: TRBV6-1
cdr3_aa: CASSGNLNRETQYF

clone_size: NA
d_call: NA
v_call: TRBV7-9
cdr3_aa: CASSLGDNEQFF

clone_size: NA
d_call: TRBD2
v_call: TRBV4-2
cdr3_aa: CASSRGTSGSYNEQFF

clone_size: NA
d_call: TRBD1
v_call: TRBV10-3
cdr3_aa: CAISPDRIYGYTF

clone_size: NA
d_call: NA
v_call: TRBV27
cdr3_aa: CASSYRALTEAFF

clone_size: NA
d_call: NA
v_call: TRBV19
cdr3_aa: CASSSSLAPQYF

clone_size: NA
d_call: TRBD1
v_call: TRBV5-1
cdr3_aa: CASSPYRGDTQYF

clone_size: NA
d_call: TRBD2
v_call: TRBV6-5
cdr3_aa: CASRTPSGRAHQYF

clone_size: NA
d_call: NA
v_call: TRBV5-4
cdr3_aa: CASSLGRTVNTEAFF

clone_size: NA
d_call: TRBD2
v_call: TRBV4-2
cdr3_aa: CASSQGLAGGEDTQYF

clone_size: once
d_call: NA
v_call: TRBV28
cdr3_aa: CASSRGVGETQYF

clone_size: NA
d_call: TRBD1
v_call: TRBV10-3
cdr3_aa: CAISERQGVDGYTF

clone_size: NA
d_call: TRBD2
v_call: TRBV7-6
cdr3_aa: CASSLQLAGADNEQFF

clone_size: NA
d_call: NA
v_call: TRBV28
cdr3_aa: CASSPGPDNYGYTF

clone_size: NA
d_call: TRBD2
v_call: TRBV4-1
cdr3_aa: CASSEGRLAGVRTGELFF

clone_size: NA
d_call: NA
v_call: TRBV5-1
cdr3_aa: CASSLGGFNEKLFF

clone_size: once
d_call: TRBD2
v_call: TRBV7-9
cdr3_aa: CASSSIGGRSTDTQYF

clone_size: NA
d_call: TRBD2
v_call: TRBV7-7
cdr3_aa: CASSPLAGADTQYF

clone_size: NA
d_call: NA
v_call: TRBV9
cdr3_aa: CASSPHRGRGSPLHF

clone_size: NA
d_call: NA
v_call: TRBV18
cdr3_aa: CASSIDSNQPQHF

clone_size: NA
d_call: NA
v_call: TRBV5-1
cdr3_aa: CASSLDRVPSYEQYF

clone_size: NA
d_call: NA
v_call: TRBV6-1
cdr3_aa: CASSPFSNSGNTIYF

clone_size: NA
d_call: NA
v_call: TRBV29-1
cdr3_aa: CSVGVVGQSYEQYF